This T cell receptor (beta chain) was recorded in a study of cytomegalovirus exposure and HLA in healthy donors. Study-level points and caveats: The study carried out a later analysis of TCR beta sequences. It associated approximately 17,000 of them with specific HLA alleles at a false discovery rate of 0.05. With DRB1 most and HLA-C fewest, TCR association rates differed between HLA loci in a later analysis. Analyses of presence/absence relied on an assumption of roughly uniform sequencing depth across donors. The authors excluded some V segments, including TRBV6-2 and TRBV6-3, as indistinguishable.

The CDR3 has 15 amino acids. Germline V lookup: CDR1 LNHDA, CDR2 SQIVND (reference sequence). V lost 1 base and J 4 bases, leaving 10 bases between the germline ends. Primers included in the PCR were 60 Vbeta and 13 Jbeta primers. The protocol was immunoSEQ multiplex PCR, while the TCRdb copy is restricted to in-frame clones and leaves out a portion. The table includes 130,000 to 150,000 clones, roughly 80% detected once. To note about this clone: The antigen is not known.

This sequence was found in a woman aged 35 to 49 in good health and CMV-seropositive. Sequenced input: PBMCs. The rearrangement joins TRBV19 to TRBJ1-4; the D is unclear. The CDR3 sequence: CASSIVHSRNEKLFF. CDR3 nucleotides: TGTGCCAGTAGTATAGTTCACAGTCGTAATGAAAAACTGTTTTTT.